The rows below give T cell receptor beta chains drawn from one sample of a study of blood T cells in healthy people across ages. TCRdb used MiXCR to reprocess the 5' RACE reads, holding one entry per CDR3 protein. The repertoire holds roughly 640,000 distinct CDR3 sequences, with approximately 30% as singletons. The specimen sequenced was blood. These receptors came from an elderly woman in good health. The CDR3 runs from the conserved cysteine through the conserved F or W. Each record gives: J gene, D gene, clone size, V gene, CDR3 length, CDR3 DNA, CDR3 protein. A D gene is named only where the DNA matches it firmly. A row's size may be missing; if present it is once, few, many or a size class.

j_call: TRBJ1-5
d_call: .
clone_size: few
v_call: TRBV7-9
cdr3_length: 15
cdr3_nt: TGTGCCAGCAGCCCCTTTGGAGGGGGGAATCAGCCCCAGCATTTT
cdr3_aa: CASSPFGGGNQPQHF

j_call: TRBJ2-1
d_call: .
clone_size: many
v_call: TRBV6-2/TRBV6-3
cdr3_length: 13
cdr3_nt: TGTGCCAGCACCGATAGAGCCTACAATGAGCAGTTCTTC
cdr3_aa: CASTDRAYNEQFF

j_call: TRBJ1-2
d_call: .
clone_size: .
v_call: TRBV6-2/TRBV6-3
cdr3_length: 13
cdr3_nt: TGTGCCAGCACTTGGACGGGGGGTTATGGCTACACCTTC
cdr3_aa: CASTWTGGYGYTF

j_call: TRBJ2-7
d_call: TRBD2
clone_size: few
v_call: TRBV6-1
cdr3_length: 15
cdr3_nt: TGTGCCAGCAGTGTTCTAGCGGGGTTTTCCTACGAGCAGTACTTC
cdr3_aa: CASSVLAGFSYEQYF

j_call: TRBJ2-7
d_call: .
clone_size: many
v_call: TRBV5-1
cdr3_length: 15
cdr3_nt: TGCGCCAGCAGCTTGGGCGTCCAGATACAAGAGACACAGTACTTC
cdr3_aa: CASSLGVQIQETQYF

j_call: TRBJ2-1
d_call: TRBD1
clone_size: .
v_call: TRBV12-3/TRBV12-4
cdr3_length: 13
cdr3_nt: TGTGCCAGCAGGCGACAGGGAAATGCAGTGCGGTTCTTC
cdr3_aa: CASRRQGNAVRFF

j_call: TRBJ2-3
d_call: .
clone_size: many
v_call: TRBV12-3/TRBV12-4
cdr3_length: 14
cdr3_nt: TGTGCCAGCAGTTTTATAAGGGGTATAGATACGCAGTATTTT
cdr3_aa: CASSFIRGIDTQYF

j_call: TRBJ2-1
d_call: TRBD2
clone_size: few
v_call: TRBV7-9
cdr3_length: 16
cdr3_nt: TGTGCCAGCAGCTTTACTAGCGGGGGCCACTACAATGAGCAGTTCTTC
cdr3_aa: CASSFTSGGHYNEQFF

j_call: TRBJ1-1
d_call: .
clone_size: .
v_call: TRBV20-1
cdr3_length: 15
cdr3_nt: TGCAGTGCTAGAGGTTCGGTGGGCAGGAACACTGAAGCTTTCTTT
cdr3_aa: CSARGSVGRNTEAFF

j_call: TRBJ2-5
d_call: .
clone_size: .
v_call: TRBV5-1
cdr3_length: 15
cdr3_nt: TGCGCCAGCAGCTTGGGCACCGGCTTCCAAGAGACCCAGTACTTC
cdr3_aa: CASSLGTGFQETQYF

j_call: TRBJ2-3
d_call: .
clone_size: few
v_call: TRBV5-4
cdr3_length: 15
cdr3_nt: TGTGCCAGCAGCTTGCGAGCCATGAGGGCAGATACGCAGTATTTT
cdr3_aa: CASSLRAMRADTQYF

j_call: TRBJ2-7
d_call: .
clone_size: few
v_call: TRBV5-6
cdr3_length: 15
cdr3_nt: TGTGCCAGCGGCTTGGACATAGGGGCCTCCTACGAGCAGTACTTC
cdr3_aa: CASGLDIGASYEQYF

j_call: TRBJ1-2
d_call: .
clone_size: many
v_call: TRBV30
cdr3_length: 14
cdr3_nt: TGTGCCTGGCTAACAGGACACCCTAACTATGGCTACACCTTC
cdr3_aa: CAWLTGHPNYGYTF